This paragraph reports one T cell receptor beta chain. The data derive from a study of blood T cell repertoires in COVID-19. CDR1 and CDR2 (germline): MNHNY, SVGAGI (reference sequence). V lost 5 bases, J lost 0 bases, and 23 bases lay in between. CDR3 length equals 19 residues. In the authors' methods: From reference gene primer amplification, estimates of nucleated cell counts were derived. Sequenced by immunoSEQ multiplex PCR; TCRdb stores in-frame clones only, minus some. V, J and clone size derive from that table, while D and trimming were established from the DNA sequence. Of 150,000 to 200,000 clones listed, around 85% were seen once; the top ten hold roughly 4%.

The chain has TRBV6-6 and TRBJ1-3; a weak D match, TRBD1 (5 bases). The source material was peripheral blood. The sequence was collected from a woman aged 65 to 85 with acute or convalescent COVID-19. In DNA form, the CDR3 reads TGTGCCAGCAGTCGGGGCGGAGGAAATAGCCCGCTCTCTGGAAACACCATATATTTT. Encoded protein: CASSRGGGNSPLSGNTIYF.